These T cell receptor beta chains were read from a single sample in a study of T cell responses to AZD1222 COVID-19 vaccine. Method: immunoSEQ multiplex PCR; TCRdb's copy keeps in-frame clones and lacks some. The top ten hold approximately 1.2% of the sample, which has roughly 180,000 clones, about 92% seen once. The sample here was peripheral blood, taken 28 days after the second AZD1222 dose. These TCRs come from an adult who received the AZD1222 COVID-19 vaccine. Each CDR3 is given with its conserved first and last residue. A D gene is named only where the DNA matches it firmly. Expanded clones are given a class, and other clones once, few, many or no size at all.

cdr3_nt | cdr3_aa | clone_size | j_call | d_call | v_call
TGTGCCAGTAGTCTCCGGGCTGACCTCTACGAGCAGTACTTC | CASSLRADLYEQYF | - | TRBJ2-7 | - | TRBV19
TGTGCCAGCAGCCCTCTACCGGGCCCAGAAGCAGATACGCAGTATTTT | CASSPLPGPEADTQYF | - | TRBJ2-3 | - | TRBV7-8
TGTGCCAGTAGTATCGGGCAGGTGAGCACAGATACGCAGTATTTT | CASSIGQVSTDTQYF | few | TRBJ2-3 | - | TRBV19
TGTGCCATCAGCGGAGACAGGGGGGTCGATGGCTACACCTTC | CAISGDRGVDGYTF | - | TRBJ1-2 | TRBD1 | TRBV10-3
TGTGCCAGCTCGCCGATCCCGGGACAGGACTCCTACGAGCAGTACTTC | CASSPIPGQDSYEQYF | - | TRBJ2-7 | TRBD1 | TRBV18
TGTGCCACCAGCCGTGGACTAGCGGGAGCGCGTGATGAGCAGTTCTTC | CATSRGLAGARDEQFF | - | TRBJ2-1 | TRBD2 | TRBV15
TGTGCCAGTAGTACCCGGCCGGGACAGGGGTCACATAGCAATCAGCCCCAGCATTTT | CASSTRPGQGSHSNQPQHF | - | TRBJ1-5 | TRBD1 | TRBV19
TGTGCCTGGAGTGTCCCCGGGATGAACACTGAAGCTTTCTTT | CAWSVPGMNTEAFF | - | TRBJ1-1 | - | TRBV30
TGTGCCAGTAGTATAGATGCATCCGGGGAGCTGTTTTTT | CASSIDASGELFF | - | TRBJ2-2 | - | TRBV19
TGTGCCAGCAGCTTCCGGAATCAGAGACAAGAGACCCAGTACTTC | CASSFRNQRQETQYF | - | TRBJ2-5 | - | TRBV21-1
TGTGCCAGCACCGCAAGGGGGGGGATTAGTGAAAAACTGTTTTTT | CASTARGGISEKLFF | - | TRBJ1-4 | - | TRBV7-2
TGTGCCACCAGCGGGACCGGGAGCACTGAAGCTTTCTTT | CATSGTGSTEAFF | - | TRBJ1-1 | - | TRBV15
TGTGCCAGCAGTTACTGGGCAGGGAGGAGCACAGATACGCAGTATTTT | CASSYWAGRSTDTQYF | - | TRBJ2-3 | - | TRBV6-2/TRBV6-3
TGTGCCAGTAGGTCCGGCGGGACATCAAAAGCTTTCTTT | CASRSGGTSKAFF | - | TRBJ1-1 | - | TRBV19
TGTGCCATCAGTGAGTCGGGGAGTGGCTACACCTTC | CAISESGSGYTF | - | TRBJ1-2 | - | TRBV10-3
TGTGCCAGCAGCTTAAAGCCATACACAGATACGCAGTATTTT | CASSLKPYTDTQYF | - | TRBJ2-3 | - | TRBV7-3
TGTGCCACCAGCAGAGATACGGGGCCCACTAATGAAAAACTGTTTTTT | CATSRDTGPTNEKLFF | - | TRBJ1-4 | - | TRBV15
TGTGCCAGCAGCAAATGGGACGTTAACTATGGCTACACCTTC | CASSKWDVNYGYTF | - | TRBJ1-2 | - | TRBV7-2
TGTGCCTGGAGTCCGGAAGGGGGCTCTGAAGCTTTCTTT | CAWSPEGGSEAFF | - | TRBJ1-1 | TRBD1 | TRBV30
TGCGCCAGCGGTGACAGGGGCCTCACAGATACGCAGTATTTT | CASGDRGLTDTQYF | - | TRBJ2-3 | TRBD1 | TRBV5-1
TGTGCCAGCAGCTTAAAGGGAAGCACAGATACGCAGTATTTT | CASSLKGSTDTQYF | - | TRBJ2-3 | - | TRBV7-3
TGTGCCAGCAGCTTAGGGGGGCAGGCTAATGAAAAACTGTTTTTT | CASSLGGQANEKLFF | once | TRBJ1-4 | - | TRBV7-9
TGTGCCAGCTCACCTCTGGGACAGGGGAATGAGCAGTTCTTC | CASSPLGQGNEQFF | - | TRBJ2-1 | TRBD1 | TRBV18
TGCGCCAGCAGTCAAGAGCCATATAGCAATCAGCCCCAGCATTTT | CASSQEPYSNQPQHF | - | TRBJ1-5 | - | TRBV23-1
TGTGCCTGGAGTCAACAGTCGAATCAGCCCCAGCATTTT | CAWSQQSNQPQHF | - | TRBJ1-5 | - | TRBV30
TGTGCCAGCAGCCCCGGGACAGCCCATTACAATGAGCAGTTCTTC | CASSPGTAHYNEQFF | once | TRBJ2-1 | TRBD1 | TRBV7-9
TGTGCCAGCAGCCAAGATCCACAGGGCGGGTATGGCTACACCTTC | CASSQDPQGGYGYTF | - | TRBJ1-2 | - | TRBV3-1/TRBV3-2
TGTGCCAGTAAATCCACAGGGGGCCTCAGGAGCTCCTATAATTCACCCCTCCACTTT | CASKSTGGLRSSYNSPLHF | - | TRBJ1-6 | TRBD1 | TRBV19
TGTGCCAGCAGTGAGTTCCGCAATGAGCAGTTCTTC | CASSEFRNEQFF | - | TRBJ2-1 | - | TRBV2
TGTGCCAGCAGCTTTATCCTAGCGGGAGGTAGTACCGGGGAGCTGTTTTTT | CASSFILAGGSTGELFF | - | TRBJ2-2 | TRBD2 | TRBV11-2
TGCAGCGTTGAAGAAATCCGACAGGGTACCTACGAGCAGTACTTC | CSVEEIRQGTYEQYF | - | TRBJ2-7 | TRBD1 | TRBV29-1
TGCGCCAGCAGCTTAGGGACAGGTGAAAAACTGTTTTTT | CASSLGTGEKLFF | once | TRBJ1-4 | TRBD1 | TRBV5-1
TGTGCCACCAGTGTTATGGCTTCGAACACTGAAGCTTTCTTT | CATSVMASNTEAFF | - | TRBJ1-1 | - | TRBV24-1
TGTGCCAGCAGCGTAGGGGGGGAGCTCCATCGCCCCTACGAGCAGTACTTC | CASSVGGELHRPYEQYF | - | TRBJ2-7 | - | TRBV9
TGTGCCACCAGGGAGGGGGGTGGCAATCAGCCCCAGCATTTT | CATREGGGNQPQHF | - | TRBJ1-5 | - | TRBV19
TGTGCCAGCAGTGAAGCCGGCGGGTTTGGCAATCAGCCCCAGCATTTT | CASSEAGGFGNQPQHF | - | TRBJ1-5 | - | TRBV6-1
TGTGCCAGCAGTGAGACAGGGGGCGAGGGTCAGCCCCAGCATTTT | CASSETGGEGQPQHF | - | TRBJ1-5 | TRBD1 | TRBV6-4
TGCAGCGTTGCGGGGGTTGGACAGCCCCAGCATTTT | CSVAGVGQPQHF | - | TRBJ1-5 | - | TRBV29-1
TGTGCCAGCAGCTTAATACAGACAGGAAGCACAGATACGCAGTATTTT | CASSLIQTGSTDTQYF | - | TRBJ2-3 | - | TRBV7-9
TGTGCCACCGAGGACAGTGGGGCGAACACTGAAGCTTTCTTT | CATEDSGANTEAFF | - | TRBJ1-1 | - | TRBV6-5
TGTGCCAGCACCATTGGGACAGCGAACACTGAAGCTTTCTTT | CASTIGTANTEAFF | - | TRBJ1-1 | TRBD1 | TRBV28